A single T cell receptor (beta chain) is shown here with its context. It lacks a known antigen. Base qualities are not at hand, and no much larger clone is one base apart. Fewer naive CD4 and especially CD8 T cells, with expanded effector memory subpopulations, were found in the patients. CD3+CD4+ T cells were sorted from fresh PBMCs before TCR sequencing. Genomic DNA was extracted with the QIAamp DNA Blood Mini Kit and sent for immunoSEQ repertoire analysis. Using a standard quantity of genomic DNA template, multiplex PCR was run to amplify the CDR3 regions. An Illumina platform was used to sequence the PCR products. Per the original workflow: Sequences were mapped to a reference, using V, D and J gene definitions from IMGT. A nearest-neighbor clustering algorithm merged closely related sequences to remove PCR and sequencing errors. V, D and J usage in productive unique and total sequences was analyzed using ImmunoSEQ Analyzer tools and R version 3.6.1. Sourced from immuneACCESS, this table was stored by TCRdb with only in-frame sequences that have V and J called. A share of the clones is absent; for the studies checked, an unresolved V gene accounts for under half, and the remainder has no known explanation. That table furnishes V, J and clone size, whereas the DNA furnished D and trimming. The sample profile shows roughly 2,500 clones; around nine tenths of them were found once. The ten most abundant clones make up just under 20% of the sample.

This sample is part of a study of immunodeficiency (dated by TCRdb to about 2019). For context, the study as a whole: The repertoires were analyzed to search for VDJ recombination defects and oligoclonality. Overall study results and their limits: Based on top-100 and total clonotype frequencies, severe oligoclonality showed up in patient CD8+ T cells, whereas patient CD4+ T cells did not show severe oligoclonality. Entropy comparisons showed n=3 (open circles) for patients versus healthy controls; a thymic development effect was only suggested as possible. Between patients and controls, productive entropy and V-J pairing of CD4+ T cells looked similar.

CDR1 and CDR2, looked up from the germline V gene (reference sequence), are MNHEY and SMNVEV. The CDR3 has 15 amino acids, counting the end cysteine and phenylalanine. The retained sequence is limited to the CDR3, 45 bases, with the frame set at the first base. V loses 4 bases, J loses 2 bases, and the germline ends lie 13 bases apart. Here the chain combines TRBV27 and TRBJ2-3; the D segment is perhaps TRBD1 or TRBD2, each sharing 5 matched bases. Material: CD4+ T cells from blood. The receptor's source is a woman between 18 and 29 years old with POLD1 deficiency. The DNA reads TGTGCCAGCAGTTCATACCCCGGGGCCACAGATACGCAGTATTTT. Its protein product is CASSSYPGATDTQYF.